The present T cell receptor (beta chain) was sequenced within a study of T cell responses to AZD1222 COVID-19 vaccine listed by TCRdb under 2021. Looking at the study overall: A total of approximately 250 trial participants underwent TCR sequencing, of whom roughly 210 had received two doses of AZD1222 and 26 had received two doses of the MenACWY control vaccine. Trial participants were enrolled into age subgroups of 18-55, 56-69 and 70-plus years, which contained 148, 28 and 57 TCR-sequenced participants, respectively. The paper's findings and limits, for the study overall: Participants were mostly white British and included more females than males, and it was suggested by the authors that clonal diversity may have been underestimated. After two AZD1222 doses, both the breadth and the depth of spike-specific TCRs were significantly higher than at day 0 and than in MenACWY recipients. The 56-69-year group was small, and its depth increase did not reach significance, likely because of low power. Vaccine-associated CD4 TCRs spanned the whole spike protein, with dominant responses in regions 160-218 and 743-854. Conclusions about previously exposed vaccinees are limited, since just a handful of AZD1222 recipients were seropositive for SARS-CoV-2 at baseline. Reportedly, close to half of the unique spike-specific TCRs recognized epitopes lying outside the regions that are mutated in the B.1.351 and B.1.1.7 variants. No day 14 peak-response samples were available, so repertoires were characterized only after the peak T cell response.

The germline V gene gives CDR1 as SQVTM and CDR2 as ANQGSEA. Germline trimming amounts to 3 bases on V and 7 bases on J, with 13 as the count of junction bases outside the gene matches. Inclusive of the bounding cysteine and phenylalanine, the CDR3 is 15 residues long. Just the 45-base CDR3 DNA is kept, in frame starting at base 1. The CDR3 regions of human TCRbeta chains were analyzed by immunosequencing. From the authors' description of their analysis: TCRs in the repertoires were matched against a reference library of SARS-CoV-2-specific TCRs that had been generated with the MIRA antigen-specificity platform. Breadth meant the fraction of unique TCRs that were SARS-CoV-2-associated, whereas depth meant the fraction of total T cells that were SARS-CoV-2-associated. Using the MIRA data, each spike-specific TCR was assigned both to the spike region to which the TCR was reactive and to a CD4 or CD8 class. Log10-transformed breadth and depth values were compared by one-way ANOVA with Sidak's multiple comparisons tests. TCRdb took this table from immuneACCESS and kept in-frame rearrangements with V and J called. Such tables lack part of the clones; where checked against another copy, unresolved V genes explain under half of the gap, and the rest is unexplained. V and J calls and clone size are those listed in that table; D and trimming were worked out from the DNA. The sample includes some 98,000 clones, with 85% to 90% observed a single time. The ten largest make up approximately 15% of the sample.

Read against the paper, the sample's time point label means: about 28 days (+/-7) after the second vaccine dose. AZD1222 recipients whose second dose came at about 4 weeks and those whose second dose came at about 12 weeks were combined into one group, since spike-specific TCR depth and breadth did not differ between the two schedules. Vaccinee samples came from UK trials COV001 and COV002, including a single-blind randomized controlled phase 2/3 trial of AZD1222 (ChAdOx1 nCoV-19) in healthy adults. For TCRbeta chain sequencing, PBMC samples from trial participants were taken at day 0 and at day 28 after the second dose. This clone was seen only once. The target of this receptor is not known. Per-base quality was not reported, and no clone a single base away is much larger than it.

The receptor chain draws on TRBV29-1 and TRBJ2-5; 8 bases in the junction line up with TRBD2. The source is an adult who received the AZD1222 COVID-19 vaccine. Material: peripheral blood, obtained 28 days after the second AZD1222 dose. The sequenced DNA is TGCAGCGTTGAGTCTTCGGGACTAGAGAGTGGGACCCAGTACTTC. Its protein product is CSVESSGLESGTQYF. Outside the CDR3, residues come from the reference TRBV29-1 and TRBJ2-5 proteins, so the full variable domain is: SAVISQKPSRDICQRGTSLTIQCQVDSQVTMMFWYRQQPGQSLTLIATANQGSEATYESGFVIDKFPISRPNLTFSTLTVSNMSPEDSSIYLCSVESSGLESGTQYFGPGTRLLVL.